This passage covers 18 T cell receptor beta chains from one sample sequenced in a study of T cells in Graves' hyperthyroidism and ophthalmopathy. TCR beta CDR3 sequences were amplified from RNA transcripts. Using the HTBI primer set, a first-round RT-PCR was run on the TCR CDR3. One entry per CDR3 protein, called by TCRdb with MiXCR from the multiplex PCR reads. The repertoire holds approximately 350,000 distinct CDR3 sequences, with 13% to 15% as singletons. Sequencing used blood. These receptors were collected from a woman aged 55-69 years with Graves' ophthalmopathy.

Remarks on this clonotype: Since a much larger clone is just one base distant, this may be a read error. This chain links TRBV14 with TRBJ2-7, with D possibly being TRBD1 (6 bases). V was shortened by 1 base and J by 5 bases, with 12 bases between the two germline ends. CDR3 size: 14 residues. CDR1 SGHDN and CDR2 FVKESK come from the germline V gene. The CDR3 protein is CASSQVEGVNEQYF. In DNA, the CDR3 is TGTGCCAGCAGCCAAGTCGAGGGGGTCAACGAGCAGTACTTC.

This clonotype came up many times. The CDR3 loop reads CASSQGGQGSNQPQHF. DNA of the CDR3: TGTGCCAGCAGCCAGGGCGGACAGGGAAGCAATCAGCCCCAGCATTTT. The genes are TRBV3-1 and TRBJ1-5; 8 bases map to TRBD1. Trimming removed 3 bases from V and 1 base from J; junction bases left unmatched: 5. There are 16 residues in the CDR3. Germline CDR1 reads LGHDT; CDR2 reads YNNKEL (reference sequence).

This clonotype was found many times. The V call is TRBV28, the J call TRBJ1-3; TRBD1 agrees at 10 bases. Germline V CDR1 and CDR2: MDHEN, SYDVKM. The CDR3 runs to 18 residues. With 0 bases clipped from V and 0 bases from J, the junction kept 5 bases outside the gene matches. The CDR3 sequence: CASSLWEGQGGSGNTIYF. CDR3 coding DNA: TGTGCCAGCAGTTTATGGGAAGGACAGGGGGGCTCTGGAAACACCATATATTTT.

The table lists this clonotype with many counts. V gene TRBV20-1 combines with J gene TRBJ2-3; 12 positions match TRBD2. This CDR3 spans 15 amino acids. Trimming at V came to 3 bases and at J to 4 bases, leaving 5 bases not matched to a gene. Germline CDR1 and CDR2: DFQATT and SNEGSKA (reference sequence). The CDR3 loop is CSASSGLAGADTQYF. CDR3 in DNA: TGCAGTGCTAGTTCGGGACTAGCGGGTGCAGATACGCAGTATTTT.

This clonotype was counted between two and nine times. The V gene is TRBV7-2, the J gene TRBJ2-1, with a possible D match to TRBD2 (6 bases). The V gene's germline CDR1 is SGHTA and CDR2 FQGNSA. The germline V and J ends were trimmed by 1 base and 4 bases, with 11 bases remaining between them. The CDR3 sequence is 15 residues long. DNA of the CDR3: TGTGCCAGCAGCTTAGGGCGGGGAGGATACAATGAGCAGTTCTTC. Translating it yields CASSLGRGGYNEQFF.

The table lists this clonotype with many counts. This chain connects TRBV5-1 to TRBJ2-1, with no clear D. There are 14 residues in the CDR3. Per germline, CDR1 SGHRS and CDR2 YFSETQ. V lost 3 bases and J lost 12, with 19 bases in between. CDR3 nucleotide sequence: TGCGCCAGCAGCTCACCCGACCTAGATAGAGGGCAGTTCTTC. It is translated as CASSSPDLDRGQFF.

Concerning this clonotype: This may be a read error, as it is one base from a much larger clone. The DNA for the CDR3 is TGTGCCAGCAGTTATAACGGGAGGCCCCACAATGAGCAGTTCTTC. Its protein product is CASSYNGRPHNEQFF. The chain carries TRBV28 and TRBJ2-1; 7 nucleotides match TRBD2. The V segment lost 4 bases and the J segment 5 bases; nucleotides outside the gene matches: 8. CDR1 and CDR2 (germline): MDHEN, SYDVKM. CDR3 length: 15 amino acids.

This clonotype was picked up many times. The V call is TRBV3-1, the J call TRBJ2-2; possibly TRBD2 for D (6 bases). The germline V and J ends were trimmed by 0 bases and 2 bases, with 13 bases remaining between them. Germline CDR1 is LGHDT and CDR2 is YNNKEL (reference sequence). CDR3 size: 17 residues. CDR3 sequence reads: CASSQESPTRNTGELFF. CDR3 DNA: TGTGCCAGCAGCCAAGAAAGCCCGACTAGAAACACCGGGGAGCTGTTTTTT. The full variable domain, in which reference TRBV3-1 and TRBJ2-2 provide the parts outside the CDR3, is DTAVSQTPKYLVTQMGNDKSIKCEQNLGHDTMYWYKQDSKKFLKIMFSYNNKELIINETVPNRFSPKSPDKAHLNLHINSLELGDSAVYFCASSQESPTRNTGELFFGEGSRLTVL.

Note on this clonotype: A much larger clone differs from this one at a single base, so this may be a read error. The chain joins TRBV5-1 to TRBJ1-5, with 10 bases matching TRBD1. Germline CDR1 reads SGHRS; CDR2 reads YFSETQ. This CDR3 has 16 amino acids. V trimming: 4 bases; J trimming: 7 bases; junction bases outside the gene matches: 11. The CDR3 DNA is TGCGCCAGCAGCGCCCTCGGGACAGGGGTCGGGCAGCCCCAGCATTTT. Protein: CASSALGTGVGQPQHF.

This clonotype has at least ten counts. The CDR3 bases are TGTGCCAGCAGCTTTCCCTTGCCTCGCTACGAGCAGTACTTC. It is translated as CASSFPLPRYEQYF. V and J are TRBV28 and TRBJ2-7; D gene uncertain. Trimming removed 6 bases from V and 3 bases from J, with 15 bases in between. The germline gives CDR1 MDHEN, CDR2 SYDVKM. The CDR3 covers 14 residues.

This clonotype has a count of ten or more. The gene calls are TRBV28 and TRBJ1-5, with D perhaps TRBD1 (5 bases). The CDR3 consists of 19 residues. Germline V gene lookup returns CDR1 MDHEN and CDR2 SYDVKM. Trimming stripped 2 bases from V and 0 bases from J, with 20 bases between. The CDR3 region has the DNA TGTGCCAGCAGTTTAACCGCCGGGACGGAAACCTATAGCAATCAGCCCCAGCATTTT. As protein: CASSLTAGTETYSNQPQHF.

This clonotype occurred many times. The chain couples TRBV2 to TRBJ1-6; 8 bases map to TRBD1. This CDR3 spans 16 amino acids. J was trimmed by 8 bases and V by 8 bases; bases with no gene match: 14. From germline, CDR1 is SNHLY and CDR2 FYNNEI. CDR3: CASASVGTGVDSPLHF. The CDR3 nucleotides read TGTGCCAGCGCCTCCGTCGGGACAGGAGTTGATTCACCCCTCCACTTT.

This clonotype has a handful of counts. The gene calls are TRBV20-1 and TRBJ2-7, with 10 nucleotides matching TRBD2. The germline V gene has CDR1 DFQATT and CDR2 SNEGSKA (reference sequence). V shed 6 bases and J 0 bases; nucleotides not matched to a gene: 11. CDR3 length: 16 residues. The CDR3 nucleotides read TGCAGTGCCCCCGGCCTAGCGGGAGCGTCCTCCTACGAGCAGTACTTC. It encodes CSAPGLAGASSYEQYF.

There are a few counts of this clonotype. The V and J genes are TRBV6-1 and TRBJ2-2; TRBD2 matches at 10 bases. The CDR3 consists of 15 residues. Germline V gene data show CDR1 as MNHNS and CDR2 as SASEGT. J was trimmed by 5 bases and V by 11 bases; bases with no gene match: 11. The CDR3 nucleotides are TGTGCCTCCCAGGGCCTAGCGGGAGAGACCGGGGAGCTGTTTTTT. Translation: CASQGLAGETGELFF.

This clonotype was picked up many times. V usage is TRBV5-6 and J usage is TRBJ2-3; unclear D gene. CDR3 length equals 13 residues. Trimming pared 2 bases from V and 2 bases from J, leaving 6 bases between. CDR1 and CDR2 (germline): SGHDT, YYEEEE. The CDR3: CASSLVHTDTQYF. CDR3 coding DNA: TGTGCCAGCAGCTTAGTACACACAGATACGCAGTATTTT.

For this clonotype: A much larger clonotype is one base distant, so this may be a read error. V is TRBV28 and J is TRBJ2-4; 7 nucleotides line up with TRBD1. Losses at the gene ends were 4 bases for V and 5 bases for J; bases not matched to a gene: 8. CDR3 length: 15 amino acids. CDR1 and CDR2 (germline): MDHEN, SYDVKM. As DNA, the CDR3 is TGTGCCAGCAGTTCAAAACAGGGGCTTGAAAACATTCAGTACTTC. Translating it yields CASSSKQGLENIQYF.

This clonotype has just one count. Being one base from a much bigger clone, this may be a read error. This sequence joins TRBV11-2 and TRBJ2-1; D is unresolved. The CDR3 extends over 15 amino acids. Germline CDR1 is SGHAT and CDR2 is FQNNGV. Written as DNA, the CDR3 is TGTGCCAGCAGCTTACAGGCGTCAGGTACCAATGAGCGGTTCTTC. As protein: CASSLQASGTNERFF.

The CDR3 is CASSDGTSGGYQETQYF. In nucleotides, the CDR3 is TGTGCCAGCAGCGACGGGACTAGCGGAGGGTACCAAGAGACCCAGTACTTC. The chain recombines TRBV9 with TRBJ2-5; 11 positions agree with TRBD2. This CDR3 is 17 amino acids long. Losses at the gene ends were 3 bases for V and 0 bases for J; bases not matched to a gene: 7. Germline lookup yields CDR1 SGDLS and CDR2 YYNGEE. The full variable domain, in which reference TRBV9 and TRBJ2-5 provide the parts outside the CDR3, is DSGVTQTPKHLITATGQRVTLRCSPRSGDLSVYWYQQSLDQGLQFLIQYYNGEERAKGNILERFSAQQFPDLHSELNLSSLELGDSALYFCASSDGTSGGYQETQYFGPGTRLLVL.